These T cell receptor beta chains were read from a single sample in a study of T cells in Graves' hyperthyroidism and ophthalmopathy. Via MiXCR, TCRdb re-called the multiplex PCR reads, giving one row per CDR3 protein. The sample records approximately 400,000 distinct CDR3 sequences, approximately 14% being singletons. Sequenced sample: blood. The receptors shown here come from a woman younger than 30 with Graves' hyperthyroidism that later progressed to Graves' ophthalmopathy. Both conserved end residues are part of each CDR3. D genes are given only for firm matches. Some rows mark clone size as missing; the rest say once, few, many or name a class of expanded clone.

j_call d_call v_call clone_size cdr3_aa cdr3_nt
TRBJ2-7 - TRBV11-2 many CASSSAAPPYEQYF TGTGCCAGCAGCTCGGCGGCGCCTCCCTACGAGCAGTACTTC
TRBJ2-7 TRBD2 TRBV27 - CASSLVAGGGEQYF TGTGCCAGCAGTTTAGTAGCGGGAGGGGGCGAGCAGTACTTC
TRBJ2-7 - TRBV4-2 few CASSQGTAGVYEQYF TGTGCCAGCAGCCAAGGGACAGCAGGGGTCTACGAGCAGTACTTC
TRBJ2-1 TRBD2 TRBV18 many CASSPPTSGKHNEQFF TGTGCCAGCTCACCACCGACTAGCGGGAAGCACAATGAGCAGTTCTTC
TRBJ1-1 TRBD1 TRBV2 many CASRRTGRNTEAFF TGTGCCAGCAGACGGACAGGCCGGAACACTGAAGCTTTCTTT
TRBJ2-3 - TRBV29-1 few CSVEFGAGADTQYF TGCAGCGTCGAATTCGGGGCAGGGGCAGATACGCAGTATTTT
TRBJ2-3 - TRBV20-1 few CSASRLKLAADTQYF TGCAGTGCCAGCCGGCTCAAATTAGCGGCAGATACGCAGTATTTT
TRBJ2-3 - TRBV6-2/TRBV6-3 many CASSRLRGGPSGDTQYF TGTGCCAGCTCGCGTCTCCGAGGTGGGCCATCAGGGGATACGCAGTATTTT
TRBJ1-6 TRBD1 TRBV6-5 few CASSYSDRDTSPLHF TGTGCCAGCAGTTACTCGGACAGGGACACTTCACCCCTCCACTTT
TRBJ2-7 - TRBV30 few CAWSRQNEQYF TGTGCCTGGAGCCGACAAAACGAGCAGTACTTC
TRBJ1-2 TRBD1 TRBV6-4 - CASNRNWTGTGYGYTF TGTGCCAGCAATAGAAATTGGACAGGGACCGGGTATGGCTACACCTTC
TRBJ2-1 TRBD2 TRBV15 few CATSRDPAGGWYNEQFF TGTGCCACCAGCAGAGACCCAGCGGGAGGTTGGTACAATGAGCAGTTCTTC
TRBJ2-7 - TRBV29-1 - CSVKPGNREGNEQYF TGCAGCGTGAAACCCGGGAACCGGGAAGGGAACGAGCAGTACTTC
TRBJ2-1 TRBD1 TRBV2 many CASSSETGGFNEQFF TGTGCCAGCAGTTCAGAGACAGGGGGGTTCAATGAGCAGTTCTTC
TRBJ2-2 - TRBV18 many CASSATAGELFF TGTGCCAGCTCGGCGACAGCTGGGGAGCTGTTTTTT
TRBJ2-1 TRBD2 TRBV5-1 many CASSLVSGIDNEQFF TGCGCCAGCAGCTTGGTTAGCGGGATAGACAATGAGCAGTTCTTC
TRBJ2-7 TRBD2 TRBV7-6 once CASSSTREGGSYEQYF TGTGCCAGCAGCTCGACGCGGGAGGGGGGCTCCTACGAGCAGTACTTC
TRBJ2-2 - TRBV28 - CASSFGTNLLTPGELFF TGTGCCAGCAGTTTCGGGACAAACCTCTTAACTCCCGGGGAGCTGTTTTTT
TRBJ1-6 - TRBV18 - CASSPGRNDNSPLHF TGTGCCAGCTCACCAGGCAGGAATGATAATTCACCCCTCCACTTT
TRBJ2-5 - TRBV28 - CASSLESGETQYF TGTGCCAGCAGTTTAGAGTCTGGGGAGACCCAGTACTTC
TRBJ2-1 TRBD2 TRBV4-1 many CASSQVLTGGQQFF TGCGCCAGCAGCCAAGTATTGACGGGAGGGCAGCAGTTCTTC
TRBJ2-3 - TRBV7-9 many CASSFSRDTQYF TGTGCCAGCAGCTTCAGTCGGGATACGCAGTATTTT